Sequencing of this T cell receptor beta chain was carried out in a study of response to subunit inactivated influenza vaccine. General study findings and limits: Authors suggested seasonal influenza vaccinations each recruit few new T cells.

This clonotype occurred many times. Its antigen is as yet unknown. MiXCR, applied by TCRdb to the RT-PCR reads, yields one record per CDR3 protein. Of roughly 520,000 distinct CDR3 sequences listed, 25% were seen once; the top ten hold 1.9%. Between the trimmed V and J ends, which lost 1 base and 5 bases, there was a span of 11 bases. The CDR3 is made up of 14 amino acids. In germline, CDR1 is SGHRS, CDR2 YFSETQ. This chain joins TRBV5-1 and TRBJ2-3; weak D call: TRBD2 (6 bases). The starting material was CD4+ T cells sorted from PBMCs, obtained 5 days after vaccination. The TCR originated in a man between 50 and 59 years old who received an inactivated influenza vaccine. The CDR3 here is CASSLSGVVDTQYF. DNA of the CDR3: TGCGCCAGCAGCTTGTCGGGGGTTGTAGATACGCAGTATTTT.